The entry below describes one TCR beta chain. Original methodology: Amplification of reference gene primers was used by the study to estimate nucleated cell counts. Sequencing used immunoSEQ multiplex PCR; TCRdb keeps in-frame clones, though not all of them. Clone size and the V and J calls come from that table; the DNA yielded D and trimming. Of approximately 130,000 clones in the sample, 87% were seen once. The CDR3 is 15 amino acids. With 5 bases removed from V and 4 bases from J, the gap between germline ends came to 17 bases. CDR1 is SEHNR, CDR2 FQNEAQ, per germline (reference sequence). The data are from a study of blood T cell repertoires in COVID-19.

This sequence originates from a man aged 50 or older with active COVID-19. Specimen: peripheral blood. V gene TRBV7-9 combines with J gene TRBJ1-1, with TRBD1 as a possible D gene (6 bases). The CDR3 is CASSLAGGGGTEAFF. The CDR3 nucleotides are TGTGCCAGCAGCCTGGCTGGGGGAGGGGGCACTGAAGCTTTCTTT.